The clone carrying this T cell receptor beta chain was seen ten or more times. Trimming removed 6 bases from V and 6 bases from J; junction bases left unmatched: 10. The CDR3 is 15 amino acids. The germline gives CDR1 SNHLY, CDR2 FYNNEI. The source of the sample is a study of regulatory T cells in long-lasting Graves disease. Time point: newly diagnosed GD, antithyroid drugs for less than 3 months. Following extraction of RNA from PBMCs, that RNA was used to make the TCR library. For TCR beta, libraries came from iRepertoire HTBI primers and Arm-PCR of CDR3 regions. TCRdb reprocessed the multiplex PCR reads with MiXCR, giving one entry per CDR3 protein. The table lists roughly 350,000 distinct CDR3 sequences, over 15% of them singletons. The sample was also reused in another study, on T cells in Graves' hyperthyroidism and ophthalmopathy. That work states: Thyroid ultrasound, orbital computed tomography, clinical symptoms, and serum thyroxine and TRAb underpinned diagnoses.

This specimen was peripheral blood mononuclear cells (PBMCs), taken at new diagnosis, from a patient treated with antithyroid drugs. The chain recombines TRBV2 with TRBJ1-5; 8 nucleotides line up with TRBD1. The receptor comes from a man aged 40-50 years with Graves disease. The CDR3 coding sequence is TGTGCCAGCAGCTGGGAGGCAGGGGGCGGTCAGCCCCAGCATTTT. Translating it yields CASSWEAGGGQPQHF.